This TCR beta chain appears in the sequencing data of a study of blood T cell repertoires in COVID-19. Profiled with immunoSEQ multiplex PCR; TCRdb holds only in-frame clones, not every one. The table records approximately 390,000 clones, nearly 90% of them present only once. The CDR3 is 13 amino acids. Germline CDR1 and CDR2: SGDLS and YYNGEE. Trimming removed 0 bases at V and 4 bases at J, with 6 bases between. Participant ages covered about 18 to 89 years across about 22 US areas. Input material: PBMCs or T cells enriched from blood (not recorded which). J is TRBJ2-3 and V is TRBV9; tentatively, D is TRBD1 (5 bases). This receptor was obtained from a woman in her thirties or forties with acute COVID-19. The CDR3 sequence: CASSVVGADTQYF. CDR3 coding DNA: TGTGCCAGCAGCGTAGTAGGGGCAGATACGCAGTATTTT.